Below are 20 T cell receptor beta chains sequenced from a single sample in a study of OX40 agonist ivuxolimab in advanced cancers. Profiled with immunoSEQ multiplex PCR; TCRdb holds only in-frame clones, not every one. The sample shows 55,000 to 75,000 clones, about nine tenths of them seen only once. Specimen: CD4+ or CD8+ T cells sorted from blood, collected in a trial of the OX40 agonist ivuxolimab. The receptors stem from an adult with an advanced solid tumor such as melanoma, head and neck, liver or kidney cancer.

The J gene is TRBJ2-3, the V gene TRBV30; maybe TRBD1 (5 bases). The CDR3 length is 14 residues. Germline V lookup: CDR1 GTSNPN, CDR2 SVGIG (reference sequence). V lost 8 bases and J lost 3, with 18 bases in between. The CDR3 coding sequence is TGTGCCGGTTACCAGGGTGTGGGGACAGATACGCAGTATTTT. This gives the protein CAGYQGVGTDTQYF.

This sequence joins TRBV2 and TRBJ1-3; D not certain. The CDR3 is 14 residues long. The germline gives CDR1 SNHLY, CDR2 FYNNEI. The V end lost 4 bases, the J end lost 0 bases, and 7 bases lay between the germline ends. Here the CDR3 DNA reads TGTGCCAGCAGTGTGGCGAGCTCTGGAAACACCATATATTTT. This encodes CASSVASSGNTIYF.

This clone was detected only once. The chain carries TRBV6-5 and TRBJ1-3; D is unresolved. This CDR3 region has 15 residues. The germline CDR1 and CDR2 sequences are MNHEY and SVGAGI. V lost 6 bases, J lost 0 bases, and 12 bases lay in between. The DNA for the CDR3 is TGTGCCAGCAGATCGACGGACTACTCTGGAAACACCATATATTTT. It specifies CASRSTDYSGNTIYF.

The chain recombines TRBV18 with TRBJ1-5; unclear D gene. Trimming removed 2 bases at V and 1 base at J, with 12 bases between. This CDR3 spans 16 amino acids. Germline V gives CDR1 KGHSH, CDR2 LQKENI. The DNA of the CDR3 is TGTGCCAGCTCACCAACGGCGGGGAAGAGCAATCAGCCCCAGCATTTT. It yields the protein CASSPTAGKSNQPQHF.

In the case of this clone: Other DNA sequences in this sample translate to the same CDR3. V usage is TRBV29-1 and J usage is TRBJ2-5; D may be TRBD1 or TRBD2 (6 bases each). V gave up 1 base and J gave up 2 bases, with 8 bases separating them. Germline loops: CDR1 SQVTM, CDR2 ANQGSEA. There are 13 residues in the CDR3. CDR3 protein: CSVEGGAQETQYF. DNA of the CDR3: TGCAGCGTTGAAGGGGGGGCACAAGAGACCCAGTACTTC.

This rearrangement joins TRBV7-9 to TRBJ2-7, with 9 bases fitting TRBD1. The V segment lost 4 bases and the J segment 5 bases; nucleotides outside the gene matches: 12. This CDR3 spans 16 amino acids. Per germline, CDR1 SEHNR and CDR2 FQNEAQ (reference sequence). The CDR3 DNA is TGTGCCAGCAGCTGGATTCCGGGACAGGGTCTCCACGAGCAGTACTTC. Amino acids: CASSWIPGQGLHEQYF.

This chain connects TRBV27 to TRBJ2-3; TRBD1 aligns across 8 bases. The CDR3 contains 16 residues. Germline V gene lookup returns CDR1 MNHEY and CDR2 SMNVEV (reference sequence). The V segment lost 5 bases and the J segment 0 bases; nucleotides outside the gene matches: 7. The DNA for the CDR3 is TGTGCCAGCAGTCCTCAAGGGGACAGGAGCACAGATACGCAGTATTTT. Amino acid sequence: CASSPQGDRSTDTQYF.

The chain joins TRBV19 to TRBJ2-7; TRBD2 matches 13 bases. The V gene's germline CDR1 is LNHDA and CDR2 SQIVND (reference sequence). With 7 bases clipped from V and 6 bases from J, the junction kept 9 bases outside the gene matches. This CDR3 has 15 amino acids. The CDR3 region is CASNPGLAGAGEQYF. The CDR3 DNA follows: TGTGCCAGTAATCCCGGACTAGCGGGAGCTGGCGAGCAGTACTTC.

This chain connects TRBV28 to TRBJ1-2; D possibly corresponds to TRBD1 (6 bases). Germline CDR1 and CDR2: MDHEN and SYDVKM. The CDR3 extends over 14 amino acids. Between the trimmed V and J ends, which lost 6 bases and 7 bases, there was a span of 18 bases. This CDR3 reads CASRIDQGYGGYTF. The CDR3 coding sequence is TGTGCCAGCAGAATAGACCAGGGGTACGGTGGCTACACCTTC.

This clone has a handful of counts. This chain links TRBV10-3 with TRBJ2-1, with D uncertain. Germline CDR1 and CDR2: ENHRY and SYGVKD. This CDR3 has 12 residues. V lost 2 bases and J 3 bases, leaving 2 bases between the germline ends. CDR3 sequence: CAISEVYNEQFF. The CDR3 DNA follows: TGTGCCATCAGTGAGGTCTACAATGAGCAGTTCTTC.

The rearrangement links TRBV19 to TRBJ2-6; 8 positions match TRBD1. CDR1 and CDR2 (germline): LNHDA, SQIVND (reference sequence). The J segment lost 4 bases and the V segment lost 7 bases, leaving 3 bases of the junction unmatched. The CDR3 is 14 residues long. The CDR3 sequence is CASKTGAGANVLTF. In DNA, the CDR3 is TGTGCCAGTAAGACAGGGGCCGGGGCCAACGTCCTGACTTTC.

This chain links TRBV9 with TRBJ2-2, with 7 nucleotides matching TRBD1. Looked up from germline, CDR1 is SGDLS and CDR2 is YYNGEE. CDR3 length: 15 amino acids. V gave up 5 bases and J gave up 0 bases; unmatched junction bases: 4. The CDR3 is CASRSGTANTGELFF. CDR3 sequence (DNA): TGTGCCAGCAGGTCGGGGACAGCGAACACCGGGGAGCTGTTTTTT.

The chain recombines TRBV7-2 with TRBJ2-1, with 9 bases identical to TRBD2. With 5 bases clipped from V and 15 bases from J, the junction kept 11 bases outside the gene matches. The germline V gene encodes CDR1 SGHTA and CDR2 FQGNSA. CDR3 length: 13 residues. CDR3 sequence: CASSPSGRTSLFF. The CDR3 region has the DNA TGTGCCAGCAGCCCGAGCGGGAGGACCTCCTTGTTCTTC.

The gene calls are TRBV7-8 and TRBJ2-1; 15 positions match TRBD2. Germline values: CDR1 SGHVS, CDR2 FQNEAQ. This CDR3 comprises 17 residues. The V gene end was trimmed by 7 bases and the J gene end by 3 bases; junction bases not matched to a gene: 7. The CDR3 is CASKWGLAGGIYNEQFF. The CDR3 DNA is TGTGCCAGCAAATGGGGACTAGCGGGAGGCATCTACAATGAGCAGTTCTTC.

V is TRBV4-1 and J is TRBJ2-2; tentatively, D is TRBD1 or TRBD2 (5 bases each). This CDR3 comprises 16 residues. The V end was cut by 1 base, the J end by 6 bases, with 15 bases between. Germline values: CDR1 MGHRA, CDR2 YSYEKL. CDR3 nucleotides: TGCGCCAGCAGCCAAGTACAGATTGGGGGTTCCGGGGAGCTGTTTTTT. This sequence encodes CASSQVQIGGSGELFF.

Only one count was recorded for this clone. The CDR3 nucleotides are TGCGCCAGCAGCTGGACGACCCCAGTGGGCAGGGAGGAGCAGTACTTC. Its protein is CASSWTTPVGREEQYF. The chain recombines TRBV5-1 with TRBJ2-7; the D call may be TRBD1 or TRBD2 (5 bases each). Trimming removed 3 bases at V and 7 bases at J, with 23 bases between. This CDR3 is built from 16 residues. Germline loops: CDR1 SGHRS, CDR2 YFSETQ.

The chain links TRBV6-5 to TRBJ1-1; D is unclear. Germline loops: CDR1 MNHEY, CDR2 SVGAGI. Trimming stripped 0 bases from V and 4 bases from J, with 12 bases between. The CDR3 covers 15 residues. DNA of the CDR3: TGTGCCAGCAGTTACTCGCCAAGCTTGCCCACTGAAGCTTTCTTT. Translation: CASSYSPSLPTEAFF.

V usage is TRBV7-9 and J usage is TRBJ2-3, with 7 positions matching TRBD2. This CDR3 contains 16 residues. Per germline, CDR1 SEHNR and CDR2 FQNEAQ (reference sequence). Trimming cost V 0 bases and J 1 base; bases outside gene matches: 4. In DNA form, the CDR3 reads TGTGCCAGCAGCTTAGCCCTGGCGGGGGGCACAGATACGCAGTATTTT. Its protein product is CASSLALAGGTDTQYF.

This sequence joins TRBV6-5 and TRBJ2-7; 9 positions match TRBD2. Trimming cost V 6 bases and J 2 bases; bases outside gene matches: 2. This CDR3 comprises 13 residues. Germline V gives CDR1 MNHEY, CDR2 SVGAGI. DNA of the CDR3: TGTGCCAGCAGACGGACTAGCGCCTACGAGCAGTACTTC. This sequence encodes CASRRTSAYEQYF.

J is TRBJ2-5 and V is TRBV5-1; the D is unclear. Trimming stripped 7 bases from V and 2 bases from J, with 15 bases between. The CDR3 runs 14 residues. Germline CDR1 is SGHRS and CDR2 is YFSETQ. CDR3 region: CASSRERPQETQYF. The CDR3 DNA is TGCGCCAGCTCCAGAGAACGTCCTCAAGAGACCCAGTACTTC.